The 21 T cell receptor beta chains below come from one sample, sequenced in a study of blood T cell repertoires in COVID-19. The protocol was immunoSEQ multiplex PCR, while the TCRdb copy is restricted to in-frame clones and leaves out a portion. The sample comprises about 300,000 clones, around 89% of which are singletons, and about 4.6% rests with the top ten. Sequenced input: peripheral blood. These receptors all come from a middle-aged man with acute or convalescent COVID-19.

This rearrangement joins TRBV5-5 to TRBJ1-1, with D tentatively TRBD1 (5 bases). Trimming removed 1 base from V and 11 bases from J, with 12 bases in between. Germline-derived CDR1 and CDR2 are SGHKS and YYEKEE (reference sequence). The CDR3 spans 12 residues. CDR3: CASSLPGWVAFF. The CDR3 nucleotides read TGTGCCAGCAGCTTGCCAGGGTGGGTTGCTTTCTTT.

In nucleotides, the CDR3 is TGTGCCATCAGTGACGACGTCAGGGGCAATCAGCCCCAGCATTTT. Protein product: CAISDDVRGNQPQHF. The V call is TRBV10-3, the J call TRBJ1-5, with D perhaps matching TRBD1 (5 bases). This CDR3 spans 15 amino acids. The V end was cut by 3 bases, the J end by 2 bases, with 11 bases between. The germline CDR1 and CDR2 sequences are ENHRY and SYGVKD.

The rearrangement joins TRBV6-5 to TRBJ2-7; the D is unclear. The CDR3 totals 14 residues. Trimming removed 7 bases at V and 0 bases at J, with 13 bases between. Germline loops: CDR1 MNHEY, CDR2 SVGAGI. CDR3 region: CASTRVESSYEQYF. The CDR3 DNA sequence: TGTGCCAGCACCCGTGTCGAGAGCTCCTACGAGCAGTACTTC.

The chain combines TRBV12-5 with TRBJ1-6; D is unclear. Germline CDR1 is LGHNT and CDR2 is FRNRAP. CDR3 length equals 13 residues. Trimming left V 5 bases short and J 11 bases short, with 13 bases between. The CDR3 loop reads CASGAETETPLHF. The CDR3 DNA reads as TGTGCTAGTGGTGCTGAAACAGAGACACCCCTCCACTTT.

The genes are TRBV2 and TRBJ2-7, with 8 bases matching TRBD1. This CDR3 has 14 residues. From germline, CDR1 is SNHLY and CDR2 FYNNEI. With 8 bases clipped from V and 3 bases from J, the junction kept 9 bases outside the gene matches. CDR3 region: CASYSPGGYYEQYF. The CDR3 DNA reads TGTGCCAGCTATTCTCCAGGGGGCTACTACGAGCAGTACTTC.

The V gene is TRBV11-2, the J gene TRBJ2-3, with 7 bases lining up with TRBD2. The CDR3 covers 16 residues. The trim removed 3 bases at V and 2 bases at J, leaving 8 bases unmatched. Germline V gives CDR1 SGHAT, CDR2 FQNNGV. The chain's CDR3 is CASSFGSGSSTDTQYF. CDR3 in DNA: TGTGCCAGCAGCTTTGGTAGCGGGTCCTCCACAGATACGCAGTATTTT.

CDR3 residues: CASSLTGYAMNTEAFF. The DNA of the CDR3 is TGTGCCAGCAGTCTAACGGGGTATGCTATGAACACTGAAGCTTTCTTT. The chain links TRBV11-2 to TRBJ1-1; the D is unclear. The germline gives CDR1 SGHAT, CDR2 FQNNGV. V dropped 6 bases and J dropped 0 bases, with 17 bases sitting between them. The CDR3 loop spans 16 amino acids.

This rearrangement joins TRBV5-1 to TRBJ2-3; 8 nucleotides align to TRBD2. CDR1 and CDR2 (germline): SGHRS, YFSETQ. The CDR3 extends over 16 amino acids. V shed 1 base, J shed 6 bases, and the junction held 10 bases outside the gene matches. The CDR3 region has the DNA TGCGCCAGCAGCTTGTTAATCGGGGGGGCCGGGGATACGCAGTATTTT. As protein: CASSLLIGGAGDTQYF.

The chain combines TRBV9 with TRBJ1-2, with D perhaps matching TRBD1 (5 bases). The germline V and J ends were trimmed by 7 bases and 1 base, with 8 bases remaining between them. Germline CDR1 reads SGDLS; CDR2 reads YYNGEE. This CDR3 has 12 amino acids. This CDR3 is CASGAVNYGYTF. In nucleotides, the CDR3 is TGTGCCAGCGGGGCGGTTAACTATGGCTACACCTTC.

The chain combines TRBV5-1 with TRBJ1-5; D is perhaps TRBD1 (5 bases). This CDR3 has 15 residues. CDR1 is SGHRS and CDR2 is YFSETQ in the germline V gene. The V gene lost 4 bases and the J gene lost 2 bases, with 13 bases spanning the gap. Written as DNA, the CDR3 is TGCGCCAGCAGCCCCGTTCCGGGGGGCAATCAGCCCCAGCATTTT. Its protein is CASSPVPGGNQPQHF.

The rearrangement uses TRBV7-9 and TRBJ2-1, with a possible D match to TRBD1 (6 bases). Per germline, CDR1 SEHNR and CDR2 FQNEAQ (reference sequence). The length of the CDR3 is 18 residues. V lost 1 base and J 6 bases, leaving 22 bases between the germline ends. CDR3 sequence (DNA): TGTGCCAGCAGCTTAGGGCTACAGGGCCTACTAGGACTCAATGAGCAGTTCTTC. Residues: CASSLGLQGLLGLNEQFF.

V gene TRBV10-3 combines with J gene TRBJ2-2; D call uncertain. The CDR3 has 12 residues. V was clipped by 8 bases and J by 6 bases, with 10 bases between them. From germline, CDR1 is ENHRY and CDR2 SYGVKD. The CDR3 DNA reads as TGTGCCATCGCGGCTGCAGCCGGGGAGCTGTTTTTT. The encoded protein is CAIAAAAGELFF.

The rearrangement uses TRBV19 and TRBJ2-1; 10 nucleotides agree with TRBD1. This CDR3 spans 15 amino acids. J lost 9 bases, V lost 7 bases, and 12 bases had no gene match. Germline CDR1 reads LNHDA; CDR2 reads SQIVND (reference sequence). The CDR3 loop reads CASTLGRDRGGEQFF. The CDR3, as DNA: TGTGCCAGTACCCTCGGGAGGGACAGGGGCGGTGAGCAGTTCTTC.

The chain uses TRBV2 and TRBJ1-1; possible D gene TRBD1, 6 bases. The V and J ends lost 2 bases and 5 bases respectively, with 12 bases between them. The germline CDR1 and CDR2 sequences are SNHLY and FYNNEI. The CDR3 is 14 residues long. The CDR3 here is CASSERGARTEAFF. The CDR3 DNA reads as TGTGCCAGCAGTGAACGGGGGGCGAGGACTGAAGCTTTCTTT. Full variable domain (outside the CDR3, taken from reference TRBV2 and TRBJ1-1): EPEVTQTPSHQVTQMGQEVILRCVPISNHLYFYWYRQILGQKVEFLVSFYNNEISEKSEIFDDQFSVERPDGSNFTLKIRSTKLEDSAMYFCASSERGARTEAFFGQGTRLTVV.

CDR3 sequence (DNA): TGTGCCAGCAGCTTGGGTGGACAGGGCTCGGACGAGCAGTACTTC. Translated, it gives CASSLGGQGSDEQYF. V is TRBV5-6 and J is TRBJ2-7; 8 positions match TRBD1. The CDR3 totals 15 residues. CDR1 is SGHDT, CDR2 YYEEEE, per germline. With 0 bases clipped from V and 5 bases from J, the junction kept 7 bases outside the gene matches.

In this sample, this clone turned up a few times. The V gene is TRBV11-1, the J gene TRBJ2-7, with 7 bases aligning to TRBD2. Trimming took 2 bases from V and 4 from J; bases not matched to a gene: 5. The CDR3 is made up of 14 amino acids. Germline V lookup: CDR1 SGHAT, CDR2 FQDESV (reference sequence). CDR3 nucleotides: TGTGCCAGCAGCTTATCGGGGGGAGAGTACGAGCAGTACTTC. Amino acid sequence: CASSLSGGEYEQYF.

The V call is TRBV6-5, the J call TRBJ1-1; D may be TRBD1 (5 bases). The germline V and J ends were trimmed by 2 bases and 5 bases, with 12 bases remaining between them. The CDR3 has 14 amino acids. From germline, CDR1 is MNHEY and CDR2 SVGAGI. The DNA of the CDR3 is TGTGCCAGCAGTTACGGGGGAGGTTGGACTGAAGCTTTCTTT. It translates to CASSYGGGWTEAFF.

The rearrangement joins TRBV4-2 to TRBJ2-2; 8 bases match TRBD1. After removal of 3 bases from V and 6 bases from J, the junction contained 9 bases not matched to a gene. Germline V CDR1 and CDR2: LGHNA, YNFKEQ. The CDR3 loop spans 16 amino acids. CDR3 DNA sequence: TGTGCCAGCAGCCAGTCCGGGGAACAGGGGGCCGGGGAGCTGTTTTTT. Amino acids: CASSQSGEQGAGELFF.

This chain joins TRBV11-2 and TRBJ2-3; 15 nucleotides match TRBD2. This CDR3 has 16 amino acids. The germline V gene encodes CDR1 SGHAT and CDR2 FQNNGV. The V and J ends lost 5 bases and 1 base, in that order; junction bases with no gene match: 1. CDR3 coding DNA: TGTGCCAGCAGCGGACTAGCGGGGGGGCGCACAGATACGCAGTATTTT. It codes for CASSGLAGGRTDTQYF.

The rearrangement uses TRBV6-1 and TRBJ1-5, with a possible D match to TRBD1 (6 bases). The CDR3 is 18 residues long. From germline, CDR1 is MNHNS and CDR2 SASEGT. V gave up 3 bases and J gave up 5 bases, with 23 bases separating them. The CDR3 loop reads CASSDPNFQGLRDQPQHF. As DNA, the CDR3 is TGTGCCAGCAGTGACCCAAACTTCCAGGGGTTAAGGGATCAGCCCCAGCATTTT.

This chain joins TRBV5-8 and TRBJ2-5; D is possibly TRBD2 (5 bases). The germline CDR1 and CDR2 sequences are SGHTS and YDEGEE. The CDR3 covers 13 residues. Between the trimmed V and J ends, which lost 3 bases and 5 bases, there was a span of 11 bases. For the CDR3, the DNA is TGTGCCAGCAGCTGGAAGGGCGGGGAGACCCAGTACTTC. Its protein product is CASSWKGGETQYF. The whole variable domain, remainder taken from reference TRBV5-8 and TRBJ2-5, is EAGVTQSPTHLIKTRGQQATLRCSPISGHTSVYWYQQALGLGLQFLLWYDEGEERNRGNFPPRFSGRQFPNYSSELNVNALELEDSALYLCASSWKGGETQYFGPGTRLLVL.